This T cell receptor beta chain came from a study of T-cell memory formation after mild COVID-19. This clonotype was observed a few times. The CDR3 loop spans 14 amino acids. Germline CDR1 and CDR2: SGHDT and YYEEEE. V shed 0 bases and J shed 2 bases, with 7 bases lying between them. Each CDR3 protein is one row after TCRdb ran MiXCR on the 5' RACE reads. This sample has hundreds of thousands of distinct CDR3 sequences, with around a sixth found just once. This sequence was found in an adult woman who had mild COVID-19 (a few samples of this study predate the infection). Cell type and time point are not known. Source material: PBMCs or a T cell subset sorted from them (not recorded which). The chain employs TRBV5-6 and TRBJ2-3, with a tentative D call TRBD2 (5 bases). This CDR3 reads CASSLVGVTDTQYF. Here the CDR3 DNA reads TGTGCCAGCAGCTTGGTCGGGGTCACAGATACGCAGTATTTT.